Presented here are 3 T cell receptor beta chains from one specimen sequenced in a study of cytomegalovirus exposure and HLA in healthy donors (dated by TCRdb to 2016 to 2017). Library creation used the immunoSEQ multiplex PCR assay. For the multiplex PCR, a mixture combining 60 forward primers for TCR Vbeta segments and 13 reverse primers for TCR Jbeta segments was used. TCRdb obtained this table from immuneACCESS and retained in-frame rearrangements with V and J assigned. These tables miss some clones; where compared with another copy, unresolved V genes account for less than half of the shortfall, and the remainder is unexplained. The sample table records 130,000 to 150,000 clones; roughly 80% of these occur just once. The ten largest account for 4.3% of the sample. Sequenced material: PBMCs. These receptors all stem from a woman aged 40 to 50 in good health and CMV-seropositive.

This chain uses TRBV5-1 with TRBJ1-4; possibly TRBD1 for D (5 bases). V lost 1 base and J lost 5, with 12 bases in between. CDR3 length: 15 residues. Germline V CDR1 and CDR2: SGHRS, YFSETQ. The CDR3 coding sequence is TGCGCCAGCAGCTTGTTAGGGGCGCGGAATGAAAAACTGTTTTTT. This gives the protein CASSLLGARNEKLFF.

The rearrangement joins TRBV28 to TRBJ1-2, with 11 nucleotides matching TRBD1. The length of the CDR3 is 17 residues. Germline V gene data show CDR1 as MDHEN and CDR2 as SYDVKM. J was trimmed by 2 bases and V by 5 bases; bases with no gene match: 10. The CDR3 loop reads CASSTYGQGAENYGYTF. CDR3 coding DNA: TGTGCCAGCAGTACCTACGGACAGGGGGCAGAAAACTATGGCTACACCTTC.

The chain combines TRBV29-1 with TRBJ1-1, with no clear D. V lost 1 base and J lost 1, with 4 bases in between. Per germline, CDR1 SQVTM and CDR2 ANQGSEA. The CDR3 extends over 12 amino acids. The CDR3 is CSVEARNTEAFF. The CDR3 DNA reads TGCAGCGTTGAAGCGAGGAACACTGAAGCTTTCTTT. Drawing the rest from reference TRBV29-1 and TRBJ1-1, the complete variable domain is SAVISQKPSRDICQRGTSLTIQCQVDSQVTMMFWYRQQPGQSLTLIATANQGSEATYESGFVIDKFPISRPNLTFSTLTVSNMSPEDSSIYLCSVEARNTEAFFGQGTRLTVV.